This T cell receptor beta chain is from a study of post-analysis software for immune sequencing data. The overall study: The courses of disease that were included comprised relapsing-remitting, secondary progressive and progressive-relapsing multiple sclerosis. Whole-study results and caveats: Included in a set of four or five TRBV segments more frequent in patients than controls were TRBV5-6, TRBV5-1 and TRBV20-1. Relative to controls, patients with multiple sclerosis showed significantly lower normalized Chao1 diversity. Under the F measure, samples that were prepared in one batch clustered strongly together.

Comments on this clonotype: Its target is unknown.

Every TCR beta cDNA library bore unique molecular identifiers. From approximately 1 to 10 million T cells, around 500,000 cDNA molecules were obtained. Using its own MiXCR run on the PCR reads, TCRdb lists one record per CDR3 protein. Counted here are 750,000 to 950,000 distinct CDR3 sequences, around 50% occurring once; the ten biggest clones make up approximately 4.3%. The CDR3 runs 19 residues. V shed 0 bases and J 0 bases; nucleotides not matched to a gene: 8. The germline V gene encodes CDR1 DFQATT and CDR2 SNEGSKA (reference sequence). The source is a girl under 18 with multiple sclerosis. The source material was blood. This chain uses TRBV20-1 with TRBJ2-1; 13 bases match TRBD2. CDR3 DNA: TGCAGTGCTAGAGACGGGACTAGCGGGATCGGGAGCTCCTACAATGAGCAGTTCTTC. It is translated as CSARDGTSGIGSSYNEQFF.